This T cell receptor (beta chain) was profiled in a study of cytomegalovirus exposure and HLA in healthy donors. Trimming removed 9 bases at V and 5 bases at J, with 22 bases between. The germline V gene encodes CDR1 LNHNV and CDR2 YYDKDF (reference sequence). The CDR3 extends over 15 amino acids. PCR involved 60 Vbeta and 13 Jbeta primers. This table comes from immunoSEQ multiplex PCR, and its TCRdb copy is limited to in-frame clones, with some not included. Among 100,000 to 150,000 clones listed, 73% were seen once. Sequenced sample: PBMCs. This chain uses TRBV15 with TRBJ2-5; a weak D match, TRBD1 (7 bases). This clonotype originated in a woman in her thirties or forties in good health and CMV-seropositive. The CDR3 DNA sequence: TGTGCCACAATCCCAGTCGGGCAGGGGGGTGAGACCCAGTACTTC. This translates into CATIPVGQGGETQYF. Full variable domain (missing parts from reference TRBV15 and TRBJ2-5): DAMVIQNPRYQVTQFGKPVTLSCSQTLNHNVMYWYQQKSSQAPKLLFHYYDKDFNNEADTPDNFQSRRPNTSFCFLDIRSPGLGDTAMYLCATIPVGQGGETQYFGPGTRLLVL.